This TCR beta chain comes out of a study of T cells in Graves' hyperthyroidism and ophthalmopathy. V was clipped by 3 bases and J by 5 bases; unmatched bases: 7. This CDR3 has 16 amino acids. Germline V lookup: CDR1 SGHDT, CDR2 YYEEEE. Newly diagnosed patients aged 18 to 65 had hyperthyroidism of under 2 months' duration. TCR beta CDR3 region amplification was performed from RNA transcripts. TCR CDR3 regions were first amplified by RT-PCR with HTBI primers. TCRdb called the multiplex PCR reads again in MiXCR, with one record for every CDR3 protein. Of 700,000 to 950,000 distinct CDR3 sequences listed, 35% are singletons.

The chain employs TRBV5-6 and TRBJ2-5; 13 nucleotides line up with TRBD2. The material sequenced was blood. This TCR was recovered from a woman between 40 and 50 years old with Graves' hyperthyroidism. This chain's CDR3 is CASSSLAGGPRETQYF. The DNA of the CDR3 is TGTGCCAGCAGCTCACTAGCGGGGGGGCCTCGGGAGACCCAGTACTTC.